The rows below give T cell receptor beta chains drawn from one sample of a study of shared clonotypes between healthy human individuals. This table comes from immunoSEQ multiplex PCR, and its TCRdb copy is limited to in-frame clones, with some not included. This table holds about 590,000 clones, nearly 97% found once. Sequences were obtained from naive CD8+ T cells sorted from blood. Receptors were obtained from a woman aged 25 to 39 in good health. The CDR3 runs from the conserved cysteine through the conserved F or W. Fields, in order: J gene, V gene, D gene, clone size, CDR3 protein, CDR3 DNA. D genes are given only for firm matches. Some rows mark clone size as missing; the rest say once, few, many or name a class of expanded clone.

TRBJ2-5,TRBV7-9,NA,NA,CASSLDSNQETQYF,TGTGCCAGCAGCCTAGACAGCAACCAAGAGACCCAGTACTTC
TRBJ1-1,TRBV7-8,NA,NA,CASSPLAGAEAFF,TGTGCCAGCAGCCCACTCGCAGGGGCTGAAGCTTTCTTT
TRBJ2-5,TRBV7-9,TRBD2,once,CASSATLGRESYQETQYF,TGTGCCAGCAGCGCCACCTTGGGGCGGGAGAGCTACCAAGAGACCCAGTACTTC
TRBJ2-5,TRBV7-9,NA,NA,CASSFEGEETQYF,TGTGCCAGCAGCTTTGAAGGGGAAGAGACCCAGTACTTC
TRBJ2-1,TRBV11-2,TRBD2,NA,CASSLGLAGGQSSYNEQFF,TGTGCCAGCAGCTTGGGACTAGCGGGAGGGCAAAGCTCCTACAATGAGCAGTTCTTC
TRBJ1-1,TRBV10-2,NA,NA,CASSIGGKEAFF,TGCGCCAGCAGTATTGGGGGAAAAGAAGCTTTCTTT
TRBJ2-3,TRBV6-5,NA,NA,CASSSALGTDTQYF,TGTGCCAGCAGTAGCGCCCTCGGCACAGATACGCAGTATTTT
TRBJ1-1,TRBV5-4,NA,NA,CASSLGDRFFTEAFF,TGTGCCAGCAGCTTGGGTGACAGGTTTTTCACTGAAGCTTTCTTT
TRBJ1-2,TRBV13,TRBD1,NA,CASSPDRSYYGYTF,TGTGCCAGCAGCCCGGACAGGTCCTACTATGGCTACACCTTC
TRBJ2-7,TRBV28,TRBD2,NA,CASSLFSGRSLLAYEQYF,TGTGCCAGCAGTTTATTTAGCGGGAGGTCCCTCCTTGCCTACGAGCAGTACTTC
TRBJ2-1,TRBV9,NA,NA,CASSVDSGSREQFF,TGTGCCAGCAGCGTAGATTCCGGGTCAAGAGAGCAGTTCTTC
TRBJ2-1,TRBV21-1,NA,NA,CASSKERRRSYNEQFF,TGTGCCAGCAGCAAAGAGAGGAGACGTTCCTACAATGAGCAGTTCTTC
TRBJ2-1,TRBV7-6,NA,NA,CASSLASANYNEQFF,TGTGCCAGCAGCTTAGCTAGCGCGAACTACAATGAGCAGTTCTTC
TRBJ1-1,TRBV27,NA,NA,CASSLWGGEAFF,TGTGCCAGCAGTTTATGGGGCGGAGAAGCTTTCTTT
TRBJ2-5,TRBV4-1,TRBD1,NA,CASSHRQGQETQYF,TGCGCCAGCAGCCATCGACAGGGGCAAGAGACCCAGTACTTC
TRBJ1-6,TRBV27,NA,NA,CASGTPLHF,TGTGCCAGTGGGACACCCCTCCACTTT
TRBJ2-5,TRBV7-8,TRBD1,NA,CASSVGTGSQETQYF,TGTGCCAGCAGTGTCGGGACAGGGAGCCAAGAGACCCAGTACTTC
TRBJ2-3,TRBV5-1,TRBD2,NA,CASSLEPSGRVGDTQYF,TGCGCCAGCAGCTTGGAGCCTAGCGGGAGGGTTGGAGATACGCAGTATTTT
TRBJ1-4,TRBV5-4,TRBD1,NA,CASRRDSEDEKLFF,TGTGCCAGCAGACGGGACAGTGAGGATGAAAAACTGTTTTTT
TRBJ1-2,TRBV19,NA,NA,CASTSWSEANYGYTF,TGTGCCAGCACCTCCTGGAGTGAAGCTAACTATGGCTACACCTTC
TRBJ1-2,TRBV29-1,NA,once,CSARTENYGYTF,TGCAGCGCAAGGACAGAGAACTATGGCTACACCTTC
TRBJ1-3,TRBV6-1,NA,NA,CASSEGWQGSGNTIYF,TGTGCCAGCAGTGAAGGTTGGCAGGGGAGTGGGAACACCATATATTTT
TRBJ1-1,TRBV29-1,NA,NA,CSVEGVLGNTEAFF,TGCAGCGTTGAAGGGGTTTTAGGGAACACTGAAGCTTTCTTT
TRBJ1-5,TRBV27,NA,NA,CASSLGGVPGGEPQHF,TGTGCCAGCAGTTTGGGGGGGGTCCCCGGCGGTGAGCCCCAGCATTTT
TRBJ2-5,TRBV7-9,NA,NA,CASSFSGRGETQYF,TGTGCCAGCAGCTTTTCCGGGCGAGGGGAGACCCAGTACTTC
TRBJ2-1,TRBV9,NA,NA,CASSVERGAYNEQFF,TGTGCCAGCAGCGTAGAGAGGGGGGCCTACAATGAGCAGTTCTTC
TRBJ2-2,TRBV13,TRBD1,NA,CASSFSPGQGTTGELFF,TGTGCCAGCAGCTTCTCTCCGGGACAGGGGACCACCGGGGAGCTGTTTTTT
TRBJ1-2,TRBV7-8,NA,once,CASSERRHYGYTF,TGTGCCAGCAGCGAGCGAAGACACTATGGCTACACCTTC
TRBJ1-2,TRBV27,TRBD1,once,CASSPGQGYYGYTF,TGTGCCAGCAGCCCGGGACAGGGGTACTATGGCTACACCTTC
TRBJ1-3,TRBV7-9,NA,NA,CASSSAGSSGNTIYF,TGTGCCAGCAGCTCCGCAGGGAGCTCTGGAAACACCATATATTTT
TRBJ2-3,TRBV6-1,NA,NA,CASSEAYGAEQDTQYF,TGTGCCAGCAGTGAGGCGTATGGGGCGGAGCAAGATACGCAGTATTTT
TRBJ2-1,TRBV27,NA,NA,CASSPTVVWPNEQFF,TGTGCCAGCAGCCCCACCGTAGTTTGGCCCAATGAGCAGTTCTTC
TRBJ2-5,TRBV6-6,NA,NA,CASRDRVGGQFETQYF,TGTGCCAGCAGAGACCGCGTCGGGGGCCAGTTTGAGACCCAGTACTTC
TRBJ2-5,TRBV7-9,TRBD2,NA,CASSGTSGRDQETQYF,TGTGCCAGCAGCGGGACTAGCGGGAGGGACCAAGAGACCCAGTACTTC
TRBJ2-1,TRBV6-6,TRBD2,NA,CASSLSGRNNEQFF,TGTGCCAGCAGCCTCAGCGGGAGGAACAATGAGCAGTTCTTC
TRBJ2-1,TRBV7-8,TRBD2,NA,CASSLRLAGALLDEQFF,TGTGCCAGCAGCTTACGACTAGCGGGAGCCCTTTTAGATGAGCAGTTCTTC
TRBJ1-1,TRBV7-2,NA,NA,CASSHLGPNTEAFF,TGTGCCAGCAGCCACCTCGGACCCAACACTGAAGCTTTCTTT
TRBJ2-1,TRBV7-8,TRBD2,NA,CASSPWGGTSYNEQFF,TGTGCCAGCAGCCCCTGGGGGGGGACTAGCTACAATGAGCAGTTCTTC
TRBJ2-2,TRBV9,NA,NA,CASREGVNTGELFF,TGTGCCAGCAGGGAGGGAGTGAACACCGGGGAGCTGTTTTTT
TRBJ1-1,TRBV2,TRBD1,NA,CATQTGEATEAFF,TGTGCCACCCAGACAGGGGAGGCCACTGAAGCTTTCTTT